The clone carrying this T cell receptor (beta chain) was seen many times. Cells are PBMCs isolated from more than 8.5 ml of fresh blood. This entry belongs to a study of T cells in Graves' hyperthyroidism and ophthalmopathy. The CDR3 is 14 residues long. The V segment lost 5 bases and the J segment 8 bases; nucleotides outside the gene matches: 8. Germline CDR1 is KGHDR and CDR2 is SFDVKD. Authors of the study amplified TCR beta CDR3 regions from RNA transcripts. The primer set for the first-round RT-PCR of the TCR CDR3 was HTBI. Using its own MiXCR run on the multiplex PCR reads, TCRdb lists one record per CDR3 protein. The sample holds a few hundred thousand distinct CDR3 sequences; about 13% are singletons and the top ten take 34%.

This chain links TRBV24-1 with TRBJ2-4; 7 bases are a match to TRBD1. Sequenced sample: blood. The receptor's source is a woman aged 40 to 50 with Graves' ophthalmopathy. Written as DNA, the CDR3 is TGTGCCACCAGTGGCAGGGGGACGGAGGACATTCAGTACTTC. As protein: CATSGRGTEDIQYF.